Below are 23 T cell receptor beta chains sequenced from a single sample in a study of beta chain features in type 1 diabetes. The authors reverse transcribed all of the isolated RNA, so sequencing captured expressed TCRB transcripts. Using immunoSEQ multiplex PCR, the repertoire was profiled, and TCRdb retains in-frame clones only, with some absent. The sample holds roughly 310,000 clones, approximately 11% seen once. The sample taken for sequencing was naive CD4+ T cells from blood. The receptors were sampled from a woman in her twenties or thirties in good health.

This chain joins TRBV28 and TRBJ2-5; 7 bases are shared with TRBD2. CDR1 is MDHEN and CDR2 is SYDVKM in the germline V gene. The CDR3 loop spans 16 amino acids. J lost 3 bases, V lost 6 bases, and 13 bases had no gene match. The DNA of the CDR3 is TGTGCCAGCAGGGGGTGGGCTAATGGGAGGGAAGAGACCCAGTACTTC. Translated: CASRGWANGREETQYF.

The chain is built from TRBV28 and TRBJ2-1, with a weak D call TRBD2 (6 bases). This CDR3 is 15 amino acids long. Trimming removed 4 bases from V and 5 bases from J, with 15 bases in between. The germline V gene has CDR1 MDHEN and CDR2 SYDVKM. CDR3 amino acids: CASSSAEAGNNEQFF. For the CDR3, the DNA is TGTGCCAGCAGTTCGGCGGAGGCGGGGAACAATGAGCAGTTCTTC.

This clone appeared a few times. The gene calls are TRBV2 and TRBJ2-7; 7 bases align to TRBD1. The CDR3 runs 13 residues. The junction had 4 bases not matched to a gene; V was cut back by 5 bases and J by 3 bases. Germline CDR1 SNHLY, CDR2 FYNNEI. The CDR3: CASSRGPDYEQYF. CDR3 DNA: TGTGCCAGCAGTAGGGGGCCTGACTACGAGCAGTACTTC.

The chain has TRBV5-6 and TRBJ2-6; no definite D call. V dropped 0 bases and J dropped 0 bases, with 4 bases sitting between them. The CDR3 has 15 amino acids. CDR1 and CDR2 (germline): SGHDT, YYEEEE. The CDR3 here is CASSLVNSGANVLTF. The CDR3 nucleotides read TGTGCCAGCAGCTTGGTAAACTCTGGGGCCAACGTCCTGACTTTC.

The CDR3: CSVALQGSNTEAFF. CDR3 coding DNA: TGCAGCGTTGCCTTACAGGGGTCGAACACTGAAGCTTTCTTT. V gene TRBV29-1 combines with J gene TRBJ1-1; 7 positions agree with TRBD1. The V segment lost 4 bases and the J segment 1 base; nucleotides outside the gene matches: 6. The germline V gene has CDR1 SQVTM and CDR2 ANQGSEA. The CDR3 sequence is 14 residues long.

The chain recombines TRBV9 with TRBJ2-3; 7 nucleotides agree with TRBD1. CDR3 length: 16 amino acids. Losses at the gene ends were 6 bases for V and 2 bases for J; bases not matched to a gene: 12. Per the germline V gene, CDR1 is SGDLS and CDR2 is YYNGEE. This CDR3 reads CASKTGAGLLTDTQYF. For the CDR3, the DNA is TGTGCCAGCAAAACAGGGGCTGGTCTCCTCACAGATACGCAGTATTTT.

This clone showed up just a few times. V gene TRBV7-8 combines with J gene TRBJ2-2; TRBD2 matches 8 bases. The CDR3 runs 14 residues. Trimming removed 5 bases from V and 6 bases from J; junction bases left unmatched: 5. CDR1 and CDR2 (germline): SGHVS, FQNEAQ. The CDR3 nucleotides are TGTGCCAGCAGCGCACCGGGACTAGCCGGGGAGCTGTTTTTT. Its protein is CASSAPGLAGELFF.

The gene calls are TRBV7-2 and TRBJ2-2, with TRBD2 identical over 14 bases. After removal of 5 bases from V and 4 bases from J, the junction contained 6 bases not matched to a gene. The CDR3 is 17 amino acids. The germline CDR1 and CDR2 sequences are SGHTA and FQGNSA. CDR3 loop: CASSPGLAGVRTGELFF. DNA for the CDR3: TGTGCCAGCAGCCCGGGACTAGCGGGAGTTCGCACCGGGGAGCTGTTTTTT. Complete variable domain (other parts from reference TRBV7-2 and TRBJ2-2): GAGVSQSPSNKVTEKGKDVELRCDPISGHTALYWYRQSLGQGLEFLIYFQGNSAPDKSGLPSDRFSAERTGGSVSTLTIQRTQQEDSAVYLCASSPGLAGVRTGELFFGEGSRLTVL.

CDR3 DNA: TGTGCCAGTAGTACCTCTTCTAGCGGAGGGGAGACCCAGTACTTC. Residues: CASSTSSSGGETQYF. The rearrangement links TRBV19 to TRBJ2-5, with TRBD2 identical over 7 bases. The CDR3 has 15 residues. Per germline, CDR1 LNHDA and CDR2 SQIVND (reference sequence). The junction had 10 bases not matched to a gene; V was cut back by 4 bases and J by 5 bases. The variable domain in full, with the rest retrieved from reference TRBV19 and TRBJ2-5, is DGGITQSPKYLFRKEGQNVTLSCEQNLNHDAMYWYRQDPGQGLRLIYYSQIVNDFQKGDIAEGYSVSREKKESFPLTVTSAQKNPTAFYLCASSTSSSGGETQYFGPGTRLLVL.

The chain employs TRBV2 and TRBJ2-1; 10 nucleotides align to TRBD2. Germline V gene sequence: CDR1 SNHLY, CDR2 FYNNEI. The CDR3 contains 16 residues. With 6 bases clipped from V and 7 bases from J, the junction kept 12 bases outside the gene matches. The CDR3 DNA reads TGTGCCAGCAGCGAAAGCGGGAGGGCTGATTTTAATGAGCAGTTCTTC. Protein: CASSESGRADFNEQFF.

The chain links TRBV28 to TRBJ2-3; D uncertain. The CDR3 has 12 residues. The ends were cut back, 4 bases at V and 8 bases at J, with 10 bases in the middle. CDR1 MDHEN and CDR2 SYDVKM come from the germline V gene. This CDR3 is CASSSRYATQYF. CDR3 in DNA: TGTGCCAGCAGTTCACGGTATGCTACGCAGTATTTT.

This clone showed up just a few times. The chain has TRBV4-2 and TRBJ1-1; D unclear. CDR3 length: 17 amino acids. V gave up 1 base and J gave up 1 base, with 16 bases separating them. Germline loops: CDR1 LGHNA, CDR2 YNFKEQ. The CDR3 reads CASSQGGGRGWNTEAFF. The CDR3 nucleotides read TGTGCCAGCAGCCAAGGCGGAGGACGGGGTTGGAACACTGAAGCTTTCTTT.

Only a few counts were recorded for this clone. This chain links TRBV15 with TRBJ1-5, with a possible D match to TRBD1 (6 bases). Germline lookup yields CDR1 LNHNV and CDR2 YYDKDF (reference sequence). The CDR3 length is 14 residues. The V end was cut by 0 bases, the J end by 5 bases, with 8 bases between. As DNA, the CDR3 is TGTGCCACCAGCAGAGATAAGGGGGATCAGCCCCAGCATTTT. This encodes CATSRDKGDQPQHF.

This rearrangement joins TRBV30 to TRBJ2-5; TRBD1 matches 7 bases. Germline CDR1 is GTSNPN and CDR2 is SVGIG (reference sequence). The CDR3 is made up of 15 amino acids. The trim removed 1 base at V and 5 bases at J, leaving 10 bases unmatched. The CDR3 loop reads CAWSGSGGFMETQYF. The CDR3 DNA sequence: TGTGCCTGGAGTGGCTCAGGGGGTTTCATGGAGACCCAGTACTTC.

This clone has more than one count but fewer than ten. The chain employs TRBV6-1 and TRBJ2-5; D may be TRBD1 (6 bases). Trimming shortened V by 6 bases and J by 5 bases, and 13 bases separated the two germline ends. In germline, CDR1 is MNHNS, CDR2 SASEGT. This CDR3 region has 13 residues. The CDR3 bases are TGTGCCAGCAGCGCAAACAGGGATGAGACCCAGTACTTC. Its protein is CASSANRDETQYF.

Only a few counts were recorded for this clone. This chain links TRBV28 with TRBJ2-5; the D gene is possibly TRBD1 (6 bases). The DNA end favors TRBJ2-7, so the J call may be wrong. This CDR3 region has 14 residues. The germline CDR1 and CDR2 sequences are MDHEN and SYDVKM. The DNA for the CDR3 is TGTGCCAGCACAACAGGGAGAAAGACCTACGAGCAGTACTTC. This translates into CASTTGRKTYEQYF.

The chain recombines TRBV28 with TRBJ1-1, with TRBD1 matching over 8 bases. V gave up 6 bases and J gave up 0 bases; unmatched junction bases: 6. The CDR3 contains 15 residues. Per germline, CDR1 MDHEN and CDR2 SYDVKM. CDR3 residues: CASRRQGTMNTEAFF. The CDR3 DNA follows: TGTGCCAGCAGGAGACAGGGGACAATGAACACTGAAGCTTTCTTT. The entire variable domain, with the rest obtained from reference TRBV28 and TRBJ1-1, is as follows: DVKVTQSSRYLVKRTGEKVFLECVQDMDHENMFWYRQDPGLGLRLIYFSYDVKMKEKGDIPEGYSVSREKKERFSLILESASTNQTSMYLCASRRQGTMNTEAFFGQGTRLTVV.

Only a few counts were recorded for this clone. This chain links TRBV5-1 with TRBJ2-3; D may be TRBD2 (5 bases). V shed 4 bases and J shed 2 bases, with 23 bases lying between them. CDR1 is SGHRS and CDR2 is YFSETQ in the germline V gene. This CDR3 spans 18 amino acids. Here the CDR3 DNA reads TGCGCCAGCAGCCCTCGATTCGCAGCGGTACAACTCACAGATACGCAGTATTTT. Encoded protein: CASSPRFAAVQLTDTQYF.

The V gene is TRBV30, the J gene TRBJ2-7; 10 positions match TRBD2. There are 16 residues in the CDR3. Trimming took 1 base from V and 0 from J; bases not matched to a gene: 6. Per germline, CDR1 GTSNPN and CDR2 SVGIG (reference sequence). DNA of the CDR3: TGTGCCTGGAGTGGGACTAGCGGAAAAAGCTCCTACGAGCAGTACTTC. Its protein is CAWSGTSGKSSYEQYF.

The gene calls are TRBV4-3 and TRBJ2-2; 10 bases are a match to TRBD2. The J segment lost 6 bases and the V segment lost 1 base, leaving 8 bases of the junction unmatched. This CDR3 spans 17 amino acids. From germline, CDR1 is LGHNA and CDR2 YSLEER. The CDR3 nucleotides are TGCGCCAGCAGCCAAGGGGCTAGCGGGAGTCCCCCCGGGGAGCTGTTTTTT. Protein product: CASSQGASGSPPGELFF.

This clone has more than one count but fewer than ten. In DNA, the CDR3 is TGCGCCAGCAGTCGGCAGGGTGACACTGAAGCTTTCTTT. Its translation is CASSRQGDTEAFF. The chain uses TRBV5-1 and TRBJ1-1, with D maybe TRBD1 (5 bases). The CDR3 is 13 residues long. Trimming took off 5 bases at V and 3 bases at J, with 11 bases between the two ends. The germline V gene has CDR1 SGHRS and CDR2 YFSETQ.

The chain recombines TRBV28 with TRBJ2-1; D might be TRBD2 (6 bases). The CDR3 extends over 13 amino acids. Germline V gene sequence: CDR1 MDHEN, CDR2 SYDVKM. The V end was cut by 10 bases, the J end by 2 bases, with 12 bases between. In DNA, the CDR3 is TGTGCCACACGACTAGTCCCCTACAATGAGCAGTTCTTC. This translates into CATRLVPYNEQFF. The full variable domain, in which reference TRBV28 and TRBJ2-1 provide the parts outside the CDR3, is DVKVTQSSRYLVKRTGEKVFLECVQDMDHENMFWYRQDPGLGLRLIYFSYDVKMKEKGDIPEGYSVSREKKERFSLILESASTNQTSMYLCATRLVPYNEQFFGPGTRLTVL.

This clone was seen only a few times. The chain uses TRBV7-2 and TRBJ2-7, with no clear D. The CDR3 length is 14 residues. The germline V gene has CDR1 SGHTA and CDR2 FQGNSA. V was clipped by 5 bases and J by 3 bases, with 14 bases between them. The CDR3 sequence: CASSPEPGRYEQYF. Here the CDR3 DNA reads TGTGCCAGCAGCCCCGAGCCAGGCCGCTACGAGCAGTACTTC.